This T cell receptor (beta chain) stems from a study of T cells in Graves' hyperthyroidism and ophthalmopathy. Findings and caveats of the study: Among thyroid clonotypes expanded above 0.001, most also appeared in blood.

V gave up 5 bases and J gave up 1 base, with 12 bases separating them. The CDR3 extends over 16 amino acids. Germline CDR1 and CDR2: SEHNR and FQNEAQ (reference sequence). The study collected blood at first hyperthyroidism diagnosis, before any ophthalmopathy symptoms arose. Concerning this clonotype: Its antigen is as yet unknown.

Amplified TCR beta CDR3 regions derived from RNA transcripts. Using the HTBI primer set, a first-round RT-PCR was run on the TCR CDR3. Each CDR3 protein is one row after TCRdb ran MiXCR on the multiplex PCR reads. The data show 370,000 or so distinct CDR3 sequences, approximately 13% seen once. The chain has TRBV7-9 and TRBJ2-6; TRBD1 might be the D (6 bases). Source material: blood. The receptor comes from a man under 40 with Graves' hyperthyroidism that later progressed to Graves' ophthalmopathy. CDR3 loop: CASSTNTGSGANVLTF. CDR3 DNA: TGTGCCAGCAGCACAAACACAGGGTCTGGGGCCAACGTCCTGACTTTC.